This entry is about one T cell receptor (beta chain). The antigen remains undetermined. Sequencing was performed with immunoSEQ multiplex PCR; in TCRdb, only in-frame clones are kept and a portion is missing. The sample has 250,000 to 300,000 clones; approximately 83% are singletons. These data come from a study of cytomegalovirus exposure and HLA in healthy donors. Study-level information: A later analysis reported the same platform for the 90 to 150 validation repertoires and the roughly 650 first-cohort repertoires.

Notes on the study in general: A classifier reportedly called cytomegalovirus status with high sensitivity and specificity. Three chains linked to CMV were shown in vitro to be specific for CMV antigens.

From germline, CDR1 is MDHEN and CDR2 SYDVKM. The CDR3 contains 16 residues. The V gene lost 4 bases and the J gene lost 1 base, with 16 bases spanning the gap. The clonotype was recovered from a woman aged 18-29 years in good health and CMV-seronegative. The source material was PBMCs. The V call is TRBV28, the J call TRBJ1-1; TRBD1 is a possible D gene (6 bases). The CDR3 DNA sequence: TGTGCCAGCAGTTACGTCAGGACAGCGTCGAACACTGAAGCTTTCTTT. Translation: CASSYVRTASNTEAFF.